A single sample gave rise to the 18 T cell receptor beta chains below, sequenced in a study of patients and donors after allogeneic stem cell transplantation. TCRdb reprocessed the RT-PCR reads via MiXCR and lists one record per CDR3 protein. The sample shows about a million distinct CDR3 sequences, about a sixth of them seen only once. Source material: blood, either unsorted or a sorted T cell fraction (not recorded which). Receptors originate from a human donor who was either an allogeneic HSCT recipient or a stem cell or donor lymphocyte infusion donor (not recorded which). It is not recorded whose cells these are; they may come from a transplant donor.

The chain recombines TRBV20-1 with TRBJ2-7, with 9 positions matching TRBD1. V was pared by 6 bases and J by 3 bases, with 3 bases of the junction left unmatched. Germline loops: CDR1 DFQATT, CDR2 SNEGSKA (reference sequence). CDR3 length equals 12 residues. In DNA, the CDR3 is TGCAGTGCCCCGGGACAGGGCTACGAGCAGTACTTC. It is translated as CSAPGQGYEQYF.

There are a few counts of this clonotype. V and J are TRBV10-3 and TRBJ2-7; the match to TRBD2 covers 12 bases. The germline V gene has CDR1 ENHRY and CDR2 SYGVKD. This CDR3 comprises 14 residues. After removal of 10 bases from V and 2 bases from J, the junction contained 6 bases not matched to a gene. CDR3 coding DNA: TGTGCCACCATAAGACTAGCGGGGGCCTACGAGCAGTACTTC. Encoded protein: CATIRLAGAYEQYF.

This clonotype was counted between two and nine times. V usage is TRBV20-1 and J usage is TRBJ1-1; D is unclear. The CDR3 extends over 15 amino acids. V was shortened by 0 bases and J by 4 bases, with 15 bases between the two germline ends. CDR1 and CDR2 (germline): DFQATT, SNEGSKA (reference sequence). The CDR3 nucleotides are TGCAGTGCTAGAGATCACGGCGAGATTGCCACTGAAGCTTTCTTT. It codes for CSARDHGEIATEAFF.

The genes are TRBV7-3 and TRBJ2-3, with D possibly TRBD1 on 5 matching bases. Trimming took off 0 bases at V and 5 bases at J, with 9 bases between the two ends. This CDR3 has 14 residues. Germline values: CDR1 SGHTA, CDR2 FQGTGA. CDR3 protein: CASSLTYRGDTQYF. In DNA form, the CDR3 reads TGTGCCAGCAGCTTAACGTATAGGGGAGATACGCAGTATTTT.

The rearrangement joins TRBV20-1 to TRBJ1-5; D gene unclear. Germline CDR1 and CDR2: DFQATT and SNEGSKA (reference sequence). Trimming cost V 0 bases and J 0 bases, with 12 bases left between them. This CDR3 has 16 amino acids. The CDR3 DNA reads TGCAGTGCTAGAGAGGCGTCAGAATATAGCAATCAGCCCCAGCATTTT. Its protein is CSAREASEYSNQPQHF.

This clonotype was seen a few times. The genes are TRBV20-1 and TRBJ1-4; D unclear. This CDR3 spans 13 amino acids. Germline values: CDR1 DFQATT, CDR2 SNEGSKA (reference sequence). Trimming removed 3 bases from V and 4 bases from J, with 9 bases in between. CDR3 sequence (DNA): TGCAGTGCTAGGGGGTCGTATAATGAAAAACTGTTTTTT. Encoded protein: CSARGSYNEKLFF.

The rearrangement joins TRBV30 to TRBJ2-7, with 7 bases lining up with TRBD1. Germline V gene sequence: CDR1 GTSNPN, CDR2 SVGIG (reference sequence). Trimming cost V 0 bases and J 2 bases; bases outside gene matches: 7. This CDR3 contains 15 residues. The CDR3 nucleotides read TGTGCCTGGAGTGTACAGAGGGGGCGAACCTACGAGCAGTACTTC. Protein product: CAWSVQRGRTYEQYF.

This clonotype was counted between two and nine times. The genes are TRBV7-2 and TRBJ1-1; TRBD1 might be the D (5 bases). The CDR3 runs to 13 residues. V lost 6 bases to trimming and J lost 8 bases, with 16 bases between them. CDR1 and CDR2 (germline): SGHTA, FQGNSA. The CDR3 here is CASSPYDRLEAFF. CDR3 nucleotides: TGTGCCAGCAGTCCTTACGACAGACTCGAAGCTTTCTTT.

This clonotype was seen more than once but under ten times. V and J are TRBV24-1 and TRBJ1-5, with D unresolved. Trimming took off 0 bases at V and 7 bases at J, with 9 bases between the two ends. The CDR3 consists of 14 residues. Germline lookup yields CDR1 KGHDR and CDR2 SFDVKD. The CDR3 sequence: CATSDLNSQQPQHF. As DNA, the CDR3 is TGTGCCACCAGTGATTTGAACAGCCAGCAGCCCCAGCATTTT.

V usage is TRBV20-1 and J usage is TRBJ2-5, with 9 bases aligning to TRBD2. The CDR3 consists of 16 residues. After removal of 3 bases from V and 3 bases from J, the junction contained 11 bases not matched to a gene. Germline V gene data show CDR1 as DFQATT and CDR2 as SNEGSKA (reference sequence). CDR3 sequence (DNA): TGCAGTGCTAGTCCACCCCGTCGCGGGGGGGAAGAGACCCAGTACTTC. Translating it yields CSASPPRRGGEETQYF.

There are a few counts of this clonotype. The gene calls are TRBV3-1 and TRBJ1-3; TRBD1 is a possible D gene (6 bases). The length of the CDR3 is 17 residues. Germline CDR1 is LGHDT and CDR2 is YNNKEL (reference sequence). With 0 bases removed from V and 4 bases from J, the gap between germline ends came to 16 bases. CDR3 residues: CASSQEGQGLAGNTIYF. DNA for the CDR3: TGTGCCAGCAGCCAAGAAGGCCAGGGGCTAGCGGGAAACACCATATATTTT. The entire variable domain, with the rest obtained from reference TRBV3-1 and TRBJ1-3, is as follows: DTAVSQTPKYLVTQMGNDKSIKCEQNLGHDTMYWYKQDSKKFLKIMFSYNNKELIINETVPNRFSPKSPDKAHLNLHINSLELGDSAVYFCASSQEGQGLAGNTIYFGEGSWLTVV.

The chain carries TRBV4-3 and TRBJ1-3, with a tentative D call TRBD1 (6 bases). Germline V gives CDR1 LGHNA, CDR2 YSLEER. Between the trimmed V and J ends, which lost 0 bases and 4 bases, there was a span of 16 bases. The CDR3 is made up of 17 amino acids. CDR3 DNA: TGCGCCAGCAGCCAAGATTTACAGGGAAGGAGAGGAAACACCATATATTTT. It yields the protein CASSQDLQGRRGNTIYF.

This clonotype was picked up a small number of times. V is TRBV4-1 and J is TRBJ1-5; the match to TRBD1 covers 8 bases. The V and J ends lost 2 bases and 5 bases, in that order; junction bases with no gene match: 5. Per germline, CDR1 MGHRA and CDR2 YSYEKL. This CDR3 is built from 15 residues. CDR3 in amino acids: CASSQTRQGYQPQHF. As DNA, the CDR3 is TGCGCCAGCAGCCAAACGAGACAGGGGTATCAGCCCCAGCATTTT.

This clonotype was found many times. V is TRBV20-1 and J is TRBJ1-1; 7 bases are a match to TRBD1. CDR1 is DFQATT, CDR2 SNEGSKA, per germline (reference sequence). V lost 1 base to trimming and J lost 3 bases; unmatched junction nucleotides: 8. The CDR3 consists of 15 residues. The CDR3 protein is CSARAWTGWDTEAFF. The CDR3 bases are TGCAGTGCTAGAGCCTGGACAGGTTGGGACACTGAAGCTTTCTTT.

The CDR3 is CASSQGAGTPTEAFF. CDR3 DNA: TGCGCCAGCAGCCAAGGGGCAGGGACGCCCACTGAAGCTTTCTTT. The chain uses TRBV4-3 and TRBJ1-1, with a weak D call TRBD1 (5 bases). CDR3 length: 15 amino acids. Germline V gene sequence: CDR1 LGHNA, CDR2 YSLEER. Trimming removed 1 base from V and 4 bases from J, with 13 bases in between.

This clonotype was counted between two and nine times. The V call is TRBV20-1, the J call TRBJ2-1; perhaps TRBD1 as D (7 bases). This CDR3 has 14 amino acids. In germline, CDR1 is DFQATT, CDR2 SNEGSKA (reference sequence). V lost 0 bases, J lost 8 bases, and 14 bases lay in between. CDR3 region: CSARDRRGLDEQFF. The CDR3 region has the DNA TGCAGTGCTAGAGATAGGAGGGGGCTCGATGAGCAGTTCTTC.

The V call is TRBV12-3 or TRBV12-4, the J call TRBJ1-6; 7 nucleotides align to TRBD1. The CDR3 runs to 17 residues. The V gene end was trimmed by 5 bases and the J gene end by 7 bases; junction bases not matched to a gene: 14. The CDR3 sequence: CASSLRQGVSPNSPLHF. The CDR3 nucleotides read TGTGCCAGCAGTCTCCGACAGGGAGTCTCTCCGAATTCACCCCTCCACTTT.

This clonotype has more than one count but fewer than ten. This rearrangement joins TRBV5-1 to TRBJ2-7; D perhaps matches TRBD1 (6 bases). Germline CDR1 SGHRS, CDR2 YFSETQ. The V end was cut by 1 base, the J end by 6 bases, with 17 bases between. The CDR3 covers 15 residues. The CDR3 DNA sequence: TGCGCCAGCAGCTTGAGGGGGTTGGCCTCTCTCGAGCAGTACTTC. This translates into CASSLRGLASLEQYF.